These 30 T cell receptor beta chains came from one sample sequenced in a study of T cell changes during pregnancy in multiple sclerosis. Produced via immunoSEQ multiplex PCR; TCRdb's table is partial and in-frame only. The sample has approximately 44,000 clones, roughly 90% seen once; the top ten hold 0.4% to 0.55%. The sequences come from CD4+ T cells from peripheral blood mononuclear cells, collected in the third trimester of pregnancy. The receptors come from a female donor with multiple sclerosis, enrolled in a pregnancy study.

V is TRBV18 and J is TRBJ2-7; 7 bases agree with TRBD2. The trim removed 3 bases at V and 5 bases at J, leaving 13 bases unmatched. Germline V gene data show CDR1 as KGHSH and CDR2 as LQKENI. The CDR3 totals 16 residues. As DNA, the CDR3 is TGTGCCAGCTCACCCCCTACGACTAGCAGTATCCACGAGCAGTACTTC. Translated, it gives CASSPPTTSSIHEQYF.

The chain couples TRBV9 to TRBJ1-4; D call uncertain. The CDR3 runs 16 residues. V was clipped by 4 bases and J by 0 bases, with 13 bases between them. Germline CDR1 and CDR2: SGDLS and YYNGEE. The CDR3 here is CASSPRPGATNEKLFF. CDR3 sequence (DNA): TGTGCCAGCAGCCCTCGTCCCGGGGCAACTAATGAAAAACTGTTTTTT.

This clone was observed a few times. The chain couples TRBV5-1 to TRBJ2-5, with 12 bases aligning to TRBD1. The trim removed 4 bases at V and 1 base at J, leaving 5 bases unmatched. Germline V gene data show CDR1 as SGHRS and CDR2 as YFSETQ. The CDR3 consists of 16 residues. The CDR3 region has the DNA TGCGCCAGCAGCCACGGGACAGGGGGCTTCCAAGAGACCCAGTACTTC. Translation gives CASSHGTGGFQETQYF. The whole variable domain, filled in from reference TRBV5-1 and TRBJ2-5, reads KAGVTQTPRYLIKTRGQQVTLSCSPISGHRSVSWYQQTPGQGLQFLFEYFSETQRNKGNFPGRFSGRQFSNSRSEMNVSTLELGDSALYLCASSHGTGGFQETQYFGPGTRLLVL.

The J gene is TRBJ1-1, the V gene TRBV9, with D maybe TRBD1 (6 bases). The CDR3 has 14 amino acids. Per the germline V gene, CDR1 is SGDLS and CDR2 is YYNGEE. The V end was cut by 0 bases, the J end by 4 bases, with 10 bases between. The CDR3 spells CASSVAGRGTEAFF. The CDR3 DNA follows: TGTGCCAGCAGCGTAGCGGGCAGGGGCACTGAAGCTTTCTTT.

CDR3 nucleotide sequence: TGTGCCAGCAGTTACGGCGGTGGTACGGAAAAACTGTTTTTT. This codes for CASSYGGGTEKLFF. The gene calls are TRBV6-5 and TRBJ1-4; D gene unclear. The CDR3 extends over 14 amino acids. Trimming left V 2 bases short and J 8 bases short, with 12 bases between. Germline lookup yields CDR1 MNHEY and CDR2 SVGAGI.

This chain links TRBV15 with TRBJ2-7, with TRBD1 matching over 8 bases. Germline CDR1 and CDR2: LNHNV and YYDKDF (reference sequence). This CDR3 spans 14 amino acids. The ends lost 0 bases at V and 3 bases at J; junction bases unmatched: 1. The CDR3 region has the DNA TGTGCCACCAGCAGAGATGGGACAGGCTACGAGCAGTACTTC. This encodes CATSRDGTGYEQYF.

This rearrangement joins TRBV6-5 to TRBJ2-7; the D gene is possibly TRBD1 (6 bases). The CDR3 is made up of 14 amino acids. V was shortened by 2 bases and J by 2 bases, with 10 bases between the two germline ends. Germline-derived CDR1 and CDR2 are MNHEY and SVGAGI. The chain's CDR3 is CASSYDRTAYEQYF. As DNA, the CDR3 is TGTGCCAGCAGTTACGACAGGACTGCCTACGAGCAGTACTTC.

V and J are TRBV27 and TRBJ1-5; maybe TRBD1 (5 bases). The CDR3 covers 16 residues. V was trimmed by 0 bases and J by 1 base, leaving 10 bases between them. Germline CDR1 is MNHEY and CDR2 is SMNVEV (reference sequence). CDR3 coding DNA: TGTGCCAGCAGTTTATCATCAGGGATGAGCAATCAGCCCCAGCATTTT. It codes for CASSLSSGMSNQPQHF.

The gene calls are TRBV28 and TRBJ2-5, with D possibly matching TRBD1 (6 bases). This CDR3 has 15 residues. V lost 6 bases, J lost 3 bases, and 17 bases lay in between. The germline V gene has CDR1 MDHEN and CDR2 SYDVKM. The CDR3 reads CASRDGQRWKETQYF. For the CDR3, the DNA is TGTGCCAGCAGGGACGGACAGCGCTGGAAAGAGACCCAGTACTTC.

As concerns this clone: Different DNA sequences within this sample yield the same CDR3. This rearrangement joins TRBV9 to TRBJ2-1; 14 positions agree with TRBD2. Germline CDR1 SGDLS, CDR2 YYNGEE. Losses at the gene ends were 3 bases for V and 4 bases for J; bases not matched to a gene: 3. The CDR3 is 16 amino acids. The CDR3 nucleotides read TGTGCCAGCAGCGCCGGACTAGCGGGAGGATACAATGAGCAGTTCTTC. Protein product: CASSAGLAGGYNEQFF.

Written as DNA, the CDR3 is TGTGCCAGCAGCTTAGCGGAGGTAGCGGCGGGGGAGCAGTTCTTC. This sequence encodes CASSLAEVAAGEQFF. The V and J genes are TRBV7-9 and TRBJ2-1; a possible D gene is TRBD2 (6 bases). The CDR3 has 15 amino acids. Germline values: CDR1 SEHNR, CDR2 FQNEAQ (reference sequence). V was shortened by 0 bases and J by 10 bases, with 16 bases between the two germline ends.

The rearrangement joins TRBV6-5 to TRBJ2-7; D remains unclear. Per germline, CDR1 MNHEY and CDR2 SVGAGI. CDR3 size: 13 residues. The germline V and J ends were trimmed by 5 bases and 3 bases, with 11 bases remaining between them. CDR3 coding DNA: TGTGCCAGCAGTCCCGCGCGGTACTACGAGCAGTACTTC. It codes for CASSPARYYEQYF.

This chain connects TRBV12-5 to TRBJ1-5; TRBD1 is a possible D gene (6 bases). The CDR3 runs to 15 residues. Germline V gene sequence: CDR1 LGHNT, CDR2 FRNRAP. V dropped 6 bases and J dropped 1 base, with 13 bases sitting between them. The CDR3 nucleotides read TGTGCTAGTGGATTCGATGACAGGAGCAATCAGCCCCAGCATTTT. It yields the protein CASGFDDRSNQPQHF.

The chain uses TRBV23-1 and TRBJ2-7, with a tentative D call TRBD2 (5 bases). TRBV23-1 qualifies as an ORF whose function is uncertain. V was shortened by 9 bases and J by 11 bases, with 23 bases between the two germline ends. CDR3 length equals 13 residues. In DNA form, the CDR3 reads TGCGCCAGGGCTGGGAGCGAGGGAATTATTGAGTACTTC. It translates to CARAGSEGIIEYF.

V is TRBV29-1 and J is TRBJ1-2; 7 bases line up with TRBD1. The CDR3 runs 13 residues. Germline lookup yields CDR1 SQVTM and CDR2 ANQGSEA. V trimming: 6 bases; J trimming: 4 bases; junction bases outside the gene matches: 8. The CDR3 region is CSVDRAGGYGYTF. The CDR3 coding sequence is TGCAGCGTAGACAGGGCGGGGGGCTATGGCTACACCTTC.

V usage is TRBV30 and J usage is TRBJ2-3, with D perhaps matching TRBD2 (6 bases). Trimming cost V 2 bases and J 4 bases, with 10 bases left between them. The CDR3 loop spans 13 amino acids. CDR1 and CDR2 from the germline V gene are GTSNPN and SVGIG (reference sequence). CDR3 region: CAWSFSSADTQYF. DNA of the CDR3: TGTGCCTGGAGTTTCTCTAGCGCAGATACGCAGTATTTT.

The V and J genes are TRBV11-2 and TRBJ2-1; 10 nucleotides line up with TRBD1. J was trimmed by 4 bases and V by 7 bases; bases with no gene match: 19. The CDR3 runs 19 residues. The V gene's germline CDR1 is SGHAT and CDR2 FQNNGV. CDR3 in DNA: TGTGCCAGCACCCAATTTATAGGACCCCGGGACAGGGGATACAATGAGCAGTTCTTC. It codes for CASTQFIGPRDRGYNEQFF.

The chain employs TRBV18 and TRBJ1-2, with TRBD1 matching 8 bases. CDR1 and CDR2 (germline): KGHSH, LQKENI. The CDR3 length is 14 residues. V gave up 2 bases and J gave up 4 bases; unmatched junction bases: 3. CDR3 DNA: TGTGCCAGCTCACCATCGACAGGGGCCTATGGCTACACCTTC. Protein sequence: CASSPSTGAYGYTF.

CDR3 loop: CASSAQGTGNTIYF. The CDR3 DNA follows: TGTGCCAGCAGCGCACAGGGTACCGGAAACACCATATATTTT. The J gene is TRBJ1-3, the V gene TRBV9, with D perhaps TRBD1 (6 bases). Looked up from germline, CDR1 is SGDLS and CDR2 is YYNGEE. V shed 3 bases and J shed 4 bases, with 11 bases lying between them. The CDR3 runs to 14 residues. Complete variable domain (other parts from reference TRBV9 and TRBJ1-3): DSGVTQTPKHLITATGQRVTLRCSPRSGDLSVYWYQQSLDQGLQFLIQYYNGEERAKGNILERFSAQQFPDLHSELNLSSLELGDSALYFCASSAQGTGNTIYFGEGSWLTVV.

The chain uses TRBV19 and TRBJ2-2, with 7 bases that match TRBD2. Per germline, CDR1 LNHDA and CDR2 SQIVND (reference sequence). The CDR3 totals 18 residues. V dropped 4 bases and J dropped 1; count of bases not matched to a gene: 12. As DNA, the CDR3 is TGTGCCAGTAGTAAACTCCCCCTCGCTAGCGGGAACACCGGGGAGCTGTTTTTT. Translating it yields CASSKLPLASGNTGELFF.

This clone was recorded once. Its ends do not fully match the called genes, so a read error is possible. The CDR3 sequence is CASSPGVSGLSEQYF. DNA for the CDR3: TGTGCTAGCAGCCCCGGGGTTAGCGGCTTAAGTGAGCAGTACTTC. The V gene is TRBV7-7, the J gene TRBJ2-7; perhaps TRBD2 as D (6 bases). The CDR3 runs to 15 residues. From germline, CDR1 is SSHAT and CDR2 FNYEAQ (reference sequence).

The chain recombines TRBV10-3 with TRBJ1-5; the D gene is possibly TRBD1 (6 bases). V lost 10 bases and J 1 base, leaving 14 bases between the germline ends. Germline CDR1 ENHRY, CDR2 SYGVKD. This CDR3 region has 14 residues. CDR3 region: CATSGGPSNQPQHF. CDR3 in DNA: TGTGCCACCTCGGGGGGGCCGAGCAATCAGCCCCAGCATTTT.

CDR3 residues: CATSRDPGAYEQYF. For the CDR3, the DNA is TGTGCCACCAGCAGAGATCCAGGGGCCTACGAGCAGTACTTC. The V call is TRBV15, the J call TRBJ2-7; a possible D gene is TRBD1 (6 bases). The ends were cut back, 0 bases at V and 2 bases at J, with 8 bases in the middle. The CDR3 spans 14 residues. CDR1 and CDR2 from the germline V gene are LNHNV and YYDKDF (reference sequence). The full variable domain, completed using reference TRBV15 and TRBJ2-7, is DAMVIQNPRYQVTQFGKPVTLSCSQTLNHNVMYWYQQKSSQAPKLLFHYYDKDFNNEADTPDNFQSRRPNTSFCFLDIRSPGLGDTAMYLCATSRDPGAYEQYFGPGTRLTVT.

The chain carries TRBV9 and TRBJ2-7; 9 bases fit TRBD1. The CDR3 runs to 14 residues. The J segment lost 5 bases and the V segment lost 3 bases, leaving 6 bases of the junction unmatched. The germline gives CDR1 SGDLS, CDR2 YYNGEE. CDR3 nucleotide sequence: TGTGCCAGCAGCGGGACGGGACAGGGCGACGAGCAGTACTTC. Translation gives CASSGTGQGDEQYF. Together with reference TRBV9 and TRBJ2-7, the CDR3 gives the full variable domain: DSGVTQTPKHLITATGQRVTLRCSPRSGDLSVYWYQQSLDQGLQFLIQYYNGEERAKGNILERFSAQQFPDLHSELNLSSLELGDSALYFCASSGTGQGDEQYFGPGTRLTVT.

The genes are TRBV4-1 and TRBJ1-4, with D tentatively TRBD1 (6 bases). V was shortened by 2 bases and J by 2 bases, with 12 bases between the two germline ends. Germline CDR1 reads MGHRA; CDR2 reads YSYEKL. The CDR3 loop spans 16 amino acids. CDR3: CASSQRDRLTNEKLFF. CDR3 nucleotide sequence: TGCGCCAGCAGCCAACGTGACAGGCTTACTAATGAAAAACTGTTTTTT.

The chain's CDR3 is CASSGGGADEQFF. Here the CDR3 DNA reads TGTGCCAGCAGTGGAGGGGGCGCGGATGAGCAGTTCTTC. The chain has TRBV6-1 and TRBJ2-1, with 7 bases fitting TRBD1. The CDR3 is made up of 13 amino acids. With 4 bases clipped from V and 8 bases from J, the junction kept 5 bases outside the gene matches. Germline CDR1 and CDR2: MNHNS and SASEGT.

V gene TRBV19 combines with J gene TRBJ2-7, with D tentatively TRBD1 (6 bases). The CDR3 is made up of 14 amino acids. The V gene's germline CDR1 is LNHDA and CDR2 SQIVND (reference sequence). The V end lost 5 bases, the J end lost 7 bases, and 18 bases lay between the germline ends. CDR3 in DNA: TGTGCCAGTAGTTCCGGGACACCCGCGGAGGAGCAGTACTTC. It yields the protein CASSSGTPAEEQYF. Variable domain in full (rest from reference TRBV19 and TRBJ2-7): DGGITQSPKYLFRKEGQNVTLSCEQNLNHDAMYWYRQDPGQGLRLIYYSQIVNDFQKGDIAEGYSVSREKKESFPLTVTSAQKNPTAFYLCASSSGTPAEEQYFGPGTRLTVT.

This clone came up a few times. V usage is TRBV10-3 and J usage is TRBJ2-7, with D tentatively TRBD1 (5 bases). The CDR3 loop spans 12 amino acids. V lost 2 bases to trimming and J lost 6 bases, with 8 bases between them. Germline V CDR1 and CDR2: ENHRY, SYGVKD. The CDR3 bases are TGTGCCATCAGTGAGGCAGGGATCGAGCAGTACTTC. This sequence encodes CAISEAGIEQYF.

J is TRBJ2-1 and V is TRBV29-1, with 9 nucleotides matching TRBD2. Germline CDR1 SQVTM, CDR2 ANQGSEA. With 0 bases clipped from V and 15 bases from J, the junction kept 6 bases outside the gene matches. CDR3 length equals 12 residues. CDR3 sequence: CSVEDGGGGRFF. Here the CDR3 DNA reads TGCAGCGTTGAAGATGGCGGGGGGGGGAGGTTCTTC.

This clone has only one observation. The CDR3 sequence: CASREGNTIYF. The CDR3 coding sequence is TGTGCCAGCAGGGAGGGAAACACCATATATTTT. V gene TRBV28 combines with J gene TRBJ1-3; D uncertain. The CDR3 is 11 amino acids. The germline gives CDR1 MDHEN, CDR2 SYDVKM. Trimming took off 6 bases at V and 4 bases at J, with 4 bases between the two ends.